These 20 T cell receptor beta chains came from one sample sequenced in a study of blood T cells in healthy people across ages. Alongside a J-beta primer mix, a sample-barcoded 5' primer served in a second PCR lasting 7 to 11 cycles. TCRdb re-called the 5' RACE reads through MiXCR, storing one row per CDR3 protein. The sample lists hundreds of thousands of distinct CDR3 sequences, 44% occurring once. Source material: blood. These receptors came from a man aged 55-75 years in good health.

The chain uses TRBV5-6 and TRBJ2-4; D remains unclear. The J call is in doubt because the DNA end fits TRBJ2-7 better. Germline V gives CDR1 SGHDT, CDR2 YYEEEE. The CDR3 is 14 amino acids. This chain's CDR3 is CASSLDLGIYEQYF. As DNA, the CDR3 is TGTGCCAGCAGCCTTGACCTAGGGATCTACGAGCAGTACTTC.

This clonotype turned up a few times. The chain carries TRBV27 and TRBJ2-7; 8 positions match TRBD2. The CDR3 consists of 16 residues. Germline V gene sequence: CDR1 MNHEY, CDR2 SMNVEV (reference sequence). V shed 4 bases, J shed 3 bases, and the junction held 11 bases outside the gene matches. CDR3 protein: CASSSTAGAIFYEQYF. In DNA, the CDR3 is TGTGCCAGCAGTTCGACAGCGGGGGCTATCTTCTACGAGCAGTACTTC.

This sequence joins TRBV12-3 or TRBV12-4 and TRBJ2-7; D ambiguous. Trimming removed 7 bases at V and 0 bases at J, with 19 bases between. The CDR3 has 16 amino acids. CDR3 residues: CASTFAEAESSYEQYF. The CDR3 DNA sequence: TGTGCCAGCACCTTCGCTGAGGCAGAAAGCTCCTACGAGCAGTACTTC.

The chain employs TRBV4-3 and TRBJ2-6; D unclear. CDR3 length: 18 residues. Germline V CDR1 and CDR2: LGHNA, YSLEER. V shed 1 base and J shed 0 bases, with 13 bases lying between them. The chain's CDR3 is CASSQVYTLVSGANVLTF. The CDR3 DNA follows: TGCGCCAGCAGCCAAGTTTACACCCTTGTCTCTGGGGCCAACGTCCTGACTTTC.

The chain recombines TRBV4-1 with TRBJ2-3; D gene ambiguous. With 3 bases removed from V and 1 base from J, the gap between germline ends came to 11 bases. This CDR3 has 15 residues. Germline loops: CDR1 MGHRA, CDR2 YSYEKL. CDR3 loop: CASSHPGLGTDTQYF. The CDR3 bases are TGCGCCAGCAGCCACCCCGGATTGGGCACAGATACGCAGTATTTT.

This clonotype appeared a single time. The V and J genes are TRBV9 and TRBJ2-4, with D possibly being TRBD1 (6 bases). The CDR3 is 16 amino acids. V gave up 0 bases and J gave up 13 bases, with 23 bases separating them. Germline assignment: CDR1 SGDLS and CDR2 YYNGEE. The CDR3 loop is CASSVAPEGRGVEQYF. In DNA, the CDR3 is TGTGCCAGCAGCGTAGCCCCAGAAGGCAGGGGAGTGGAGCAGTACTTC. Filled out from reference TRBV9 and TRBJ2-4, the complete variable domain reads DSGVTQTPKHLITATGQRVTLRCSPRSGDLSVYWYQQSLDQGLQFLIQYYNGEERAKGNILERFSAQQFPDLHSELNLSSLELGDSALYFCASSVAPEGRGVEQYFGAGTRLSVL.

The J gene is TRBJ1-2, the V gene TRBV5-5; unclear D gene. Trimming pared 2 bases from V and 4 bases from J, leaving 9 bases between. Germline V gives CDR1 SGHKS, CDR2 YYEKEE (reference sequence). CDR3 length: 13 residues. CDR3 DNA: TGTGCCAGCAGCTTTAATCGGGGCTATGGCTACACCTTC. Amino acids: CASSFNRGYGYTF.

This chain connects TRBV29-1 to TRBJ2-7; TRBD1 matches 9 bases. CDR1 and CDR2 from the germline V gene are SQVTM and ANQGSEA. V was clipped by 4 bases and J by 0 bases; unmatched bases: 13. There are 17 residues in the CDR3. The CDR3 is CSVAHSNKQGASYEQYF. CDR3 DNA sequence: TGCAGCGTTGCCCATAGTAACAAACAGGGGGCCTCCTACGAGCAGTACTTC.

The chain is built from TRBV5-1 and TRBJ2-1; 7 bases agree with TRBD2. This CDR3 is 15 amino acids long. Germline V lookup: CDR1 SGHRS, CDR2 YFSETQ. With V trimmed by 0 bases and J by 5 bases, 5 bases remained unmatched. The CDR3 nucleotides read TGCGCCAGCAGCTTGGGGACTAGTGACCACAATGAGCAGTTCTTC. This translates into CASSLGTSDHNEQFF.

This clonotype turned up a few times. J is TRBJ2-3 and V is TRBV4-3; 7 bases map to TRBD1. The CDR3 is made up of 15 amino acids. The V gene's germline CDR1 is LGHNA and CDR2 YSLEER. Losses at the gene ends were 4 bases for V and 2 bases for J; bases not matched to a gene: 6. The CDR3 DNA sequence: TGCGCCAGCAGCCCTGGGACAGATCCCACAGATACGCAGTATTTT. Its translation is CASSPGTDPTDTQYF.

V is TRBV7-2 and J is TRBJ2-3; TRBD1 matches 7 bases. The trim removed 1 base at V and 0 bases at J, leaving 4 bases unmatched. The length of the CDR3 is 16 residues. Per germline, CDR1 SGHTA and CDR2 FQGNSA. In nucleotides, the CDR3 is TGTGCCAGCAGCTTAGTCGGACAGGCCAGCACAGATACGCAGTATTTT. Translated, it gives CASSLVGQASTDTQYF.

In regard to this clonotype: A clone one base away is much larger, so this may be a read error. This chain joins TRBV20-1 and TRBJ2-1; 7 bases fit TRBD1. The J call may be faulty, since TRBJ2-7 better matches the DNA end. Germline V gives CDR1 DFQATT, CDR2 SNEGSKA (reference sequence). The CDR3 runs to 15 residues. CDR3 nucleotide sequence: TGCAGTGCTAGAGGCCAGGACAGGTCCTACAATGAGCAGTACTTC. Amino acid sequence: CSARGQDRSYNEQYF.

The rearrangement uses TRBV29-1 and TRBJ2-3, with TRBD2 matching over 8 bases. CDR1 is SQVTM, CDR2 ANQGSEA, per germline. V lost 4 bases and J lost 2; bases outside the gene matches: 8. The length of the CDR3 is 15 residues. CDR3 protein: CSVGTSRINTDTQYF. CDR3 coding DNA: TGCAGCGTTGGGACTAGCAGGATAAACACAGATACGCAGTATTTT.

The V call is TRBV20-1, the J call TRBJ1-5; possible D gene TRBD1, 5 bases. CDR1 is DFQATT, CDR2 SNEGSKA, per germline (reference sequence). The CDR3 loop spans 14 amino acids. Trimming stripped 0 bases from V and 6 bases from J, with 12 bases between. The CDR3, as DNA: TGCAGTGCTAGAGATGGGGGACTTGGTCAGCCCCAGCATTTT. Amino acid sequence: CSARDGGLGQPQHF.

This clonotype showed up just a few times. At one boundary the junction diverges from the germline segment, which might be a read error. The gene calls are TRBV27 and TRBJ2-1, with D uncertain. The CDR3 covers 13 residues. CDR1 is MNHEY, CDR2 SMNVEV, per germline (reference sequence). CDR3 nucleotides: TGTGCCAGCAGTGTATCAAACTACAATGAGCAGTTCTTC. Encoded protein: CASSVSNYNEQFF.

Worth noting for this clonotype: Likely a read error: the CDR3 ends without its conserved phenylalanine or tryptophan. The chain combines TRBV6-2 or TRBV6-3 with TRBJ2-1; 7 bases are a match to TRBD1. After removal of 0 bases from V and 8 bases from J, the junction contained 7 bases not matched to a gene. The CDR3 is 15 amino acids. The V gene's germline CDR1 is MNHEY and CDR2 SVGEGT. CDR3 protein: CASSYSGTELYEQFL. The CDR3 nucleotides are TGTGCCAGCAGTTACTCGGGGACAGAGCTTTATGAGCAGTTCCTC.

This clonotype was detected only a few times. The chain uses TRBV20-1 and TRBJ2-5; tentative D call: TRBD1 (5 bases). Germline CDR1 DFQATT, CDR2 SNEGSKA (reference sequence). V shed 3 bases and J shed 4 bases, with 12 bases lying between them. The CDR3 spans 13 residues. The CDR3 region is CSASQGGIETQYF. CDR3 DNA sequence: TGCAGTGCTAGTCAGGGCGGAATAGAGACCCAGTACTTC.

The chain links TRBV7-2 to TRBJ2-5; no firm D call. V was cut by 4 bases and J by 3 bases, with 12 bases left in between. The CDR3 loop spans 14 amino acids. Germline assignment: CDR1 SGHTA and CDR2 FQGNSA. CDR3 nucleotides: TGTGCCAGCAGCTCCCTGACCAGGAAAGAGACCCAGTACTTC. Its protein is CASSSLTRKETQYF.

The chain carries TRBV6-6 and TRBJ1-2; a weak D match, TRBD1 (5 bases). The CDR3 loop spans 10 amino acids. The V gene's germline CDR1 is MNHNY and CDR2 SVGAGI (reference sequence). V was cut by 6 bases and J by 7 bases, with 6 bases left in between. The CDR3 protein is CASSGTGYTF. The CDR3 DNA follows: TGTGCCAGCAGCGGGACTGGCTACACCTTC.

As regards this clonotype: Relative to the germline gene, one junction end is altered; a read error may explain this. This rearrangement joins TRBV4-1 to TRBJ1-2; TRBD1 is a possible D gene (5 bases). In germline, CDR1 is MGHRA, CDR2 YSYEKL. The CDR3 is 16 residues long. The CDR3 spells CASSQEGSSRKGGYTF. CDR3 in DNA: TGTGCCAGCAGCCAGGAGGGGTCCTCACGGAAGGGAGGCTACACCTTC.